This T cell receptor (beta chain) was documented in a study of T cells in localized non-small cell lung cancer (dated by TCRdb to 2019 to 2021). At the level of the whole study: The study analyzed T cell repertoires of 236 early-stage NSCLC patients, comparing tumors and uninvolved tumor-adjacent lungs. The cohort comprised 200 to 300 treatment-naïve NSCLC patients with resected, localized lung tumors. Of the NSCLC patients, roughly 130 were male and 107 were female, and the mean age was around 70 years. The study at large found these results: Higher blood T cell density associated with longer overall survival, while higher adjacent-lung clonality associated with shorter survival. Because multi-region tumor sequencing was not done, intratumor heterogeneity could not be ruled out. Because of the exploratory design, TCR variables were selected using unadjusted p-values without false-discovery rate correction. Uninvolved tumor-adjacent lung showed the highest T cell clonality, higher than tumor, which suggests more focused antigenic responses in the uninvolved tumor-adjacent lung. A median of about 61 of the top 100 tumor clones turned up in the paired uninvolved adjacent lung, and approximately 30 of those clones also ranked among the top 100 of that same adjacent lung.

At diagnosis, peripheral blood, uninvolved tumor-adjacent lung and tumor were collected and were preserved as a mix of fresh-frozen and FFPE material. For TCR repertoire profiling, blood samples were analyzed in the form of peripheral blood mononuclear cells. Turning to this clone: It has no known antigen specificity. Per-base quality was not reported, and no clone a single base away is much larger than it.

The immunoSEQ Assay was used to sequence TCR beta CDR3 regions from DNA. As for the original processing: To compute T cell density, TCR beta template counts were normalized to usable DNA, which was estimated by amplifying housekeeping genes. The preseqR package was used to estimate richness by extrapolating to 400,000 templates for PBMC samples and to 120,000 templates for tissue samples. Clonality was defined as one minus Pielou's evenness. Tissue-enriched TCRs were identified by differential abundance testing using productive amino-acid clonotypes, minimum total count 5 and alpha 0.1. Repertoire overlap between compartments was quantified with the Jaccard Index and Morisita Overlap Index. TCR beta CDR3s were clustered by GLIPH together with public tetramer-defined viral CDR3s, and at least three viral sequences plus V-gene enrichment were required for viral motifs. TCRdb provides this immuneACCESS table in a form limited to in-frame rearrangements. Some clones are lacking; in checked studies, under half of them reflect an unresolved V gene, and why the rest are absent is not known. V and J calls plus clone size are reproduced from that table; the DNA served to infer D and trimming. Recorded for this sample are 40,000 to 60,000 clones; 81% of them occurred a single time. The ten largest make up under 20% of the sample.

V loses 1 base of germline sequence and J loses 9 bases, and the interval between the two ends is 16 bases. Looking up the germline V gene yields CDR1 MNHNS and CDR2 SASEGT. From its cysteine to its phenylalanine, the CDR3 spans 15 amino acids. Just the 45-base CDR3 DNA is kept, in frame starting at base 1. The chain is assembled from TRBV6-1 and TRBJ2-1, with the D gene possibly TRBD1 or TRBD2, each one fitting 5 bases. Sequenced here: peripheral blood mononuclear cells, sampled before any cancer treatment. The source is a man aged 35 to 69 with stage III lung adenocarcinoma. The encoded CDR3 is CASSEEEGTGLEQFF. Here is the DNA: TGTGCCAGCAGTGAAGAGGAAGGGACGGGTCTTGAGCAGTTCTTC.